The present T cell receptor beta chain was sequenced within a study of molecular identifiers for immune sequencing clone quantification. Study details: Five portions were made in replicates from RNA of roughly 21,000 or 96,000 naive CD8 cells, and four underwent sequencing. Study results and limitations: Clones that exceeded 20 RNA copies held over 97% of effector molecules, yet under 1% in naive cells. The study reportedly detected spiked Jurkat TCR RNA from one cell among approximately 1 million naive cells.

The V gene's germline CDR1 is SGHTA and CDR2 FQGTGA. CDR3 length: 15 residues. V was clipped by 0 bases and J by 1 base, with 7 bases between them. Previously described methods and listed TCR primers were used for bulk TCR libraries. TCRdb used MiXCR to reprocess the PCR reads, holding one entry per CDR3 protein. The sample consists of some 320,000 distinct CDR3 sequences, 20% to 25% of them appearing once. At least ten counts were recorded for this clonotype. Its antigen is still unknown. This TCR came from a human donor in good health. Some libraries in this study had Jurkat cell RNA spiked in. This chain links TRBV7-3 with TRBJ2-1, with a possible D match to TRBD2 (6 bases). Sequencing was done on a sample of naive CD8+ T cells from blood, with Jurkat cell RNA spiked in. As to subset: FACS-sorted CD8+CD4-CCR7+CD45RA+ naive T cells. CDR3 protein: CASSLTGGSYNEQFF. DNA of the CDR3: TGTGCCAGCAGCTTAACCGGGGGTTCCTACAATGAGCAGTTCTTC.